Below are 32 T cell receptor beta chains sequenced from a single sample in a study of sequential checkpoint blockade in melanoma. The repertoire was sequenced with immunoSEQ multiplex PCR; TCRdb's copy has only in-frame clones and lacks some. Among over 10,000 clones listed, approximately 63% were seen once. Treatment of the sample: randomized to nivolumab then ipilimumab (arm A) or the reverse (arm B). Sequencing used CD8+ T cells sorted from blood (inferred from file names), obtained from a patient given nivolumab and ipilimumab in sequence. These receptors all come from a human donor with melanoma.

This clone is medium-sized. The CDR3 is CAISRDSKNEQFF. Here the CDR3 DNA reads TGTGCCATCAGCCGGGACTCCAAGAATGAGCAGTTCTTC. The rearrangement links TRBV10-3 to TRBJ2-1; TRBD2 is a possible D gene (6 bases). V gave up 6 bases and J gave up 7 bases, with 13 bases separating them. Germline V CDR1 and CDR2: ENHRY, SYGVKD. This CDR3 contains 13 residues.

The chain has TRBV18 and TRBJ1-2, with TRBD1 as a possible D gene (5 bases). CDR3 length equals 15 residues. V lost 2 bases and J 1 base, leaving 11 bases between the germline ends. The germline CDR1 and CDR2 sequences are KGHSH and LQKENI. CDR3: CASSPTKQVNYGYTF. CDR3 sequence (DNA): TGTGCCAGCTCACCAACGAAACAGGTTAACTATGGCTACACCTTC.

The count of this clone is one. The chain combines TRBV6-1 with TRBJ2-2; 8 positions agree with TRBD1. V lost 3 bases, J lost 5 bases, and 5 bases stayed unmatched. This CDR3 is built from 15 residues. Germline-derived CDR1 and CDR2 are MNHNS and SASEGT. The CDR3 DNA sequence: TGTGCCAGCAGTGATGACAGGGGTCGTACCGGGGAGCTGTTTTTT. This translates into CASSDDRGRTGELFF.

This chain uses TRBV7-9 with TRBJ1-1; 11 nucleotides line up with TRBD1. Germline V CDR1 and CDR2: SEHNR, FQNEAQ (reference sequence). V shed 5 bases and J 0 bases; nucleotides not matched to a gene: 11. The CDR3 consists of 18 residues. CDR3 loop: CASSPPGTGGNMNTEAFF. CDR3 DNA: TGTGCCAGCAGCCCCCCCGGGACAGGGGGTAACATGAACACTGAAGCTTTCTTT.

This chain joins TRBV5-1 and TRBJ2-2, with a weak D call TRBD1 (6 bases). Germline values: CDR1 SGHRS, CDR2 YFSETQ. Between the trimmed V and J ends, which lost 2 bases and 2 bases, there was a span of 13 bases. The CDR3 sequence is 16 residues long. CDR3 region: CASSFTTDSNTGELFF. The DNA for the CDR3 is TGCGCCAGCAGCTTTACCACGGACAGTAACACCGGGGAGCTGTTTTTT. Combining the CDR3 with reference TRBV5-1 and TRBJ2-2 gives the whole variable domain KAGVTQTPRYLIKTRGQQVTLSCSPISGHRSVSWYQQTPGQGLQFLFEYFSETQRNKGNFPGRFSGRQFSNSRSEMNVSTLELGDSALYLCASSFTTDSNTGELFFGEGSRLTVL.

Concerning this clone itself: This may stem from a read error, because a much larger clone lies one nucleotide away. The sample carries other DNA sequences with the same CDR3. V usage is TRBV7-9 and J usage is TRBJ1-6; TRBD1 might be the D (6 bases). Germline V gene lookup returns CDR1 SEHNR and CDR2 FQNEAQ (reference sequence). CDR3 size: 15 residues. The CDR3, as DNA: TGTGCCAGCAGCTTGCTACAGGGATACAATTCCCCCCTCCACTTT. It yields the protein CASSLLQGYNSPLHF.

The chain recombines TRBV9 with TRBJ2-1; 8 bases are shared with TRBD2. Unmatched junction bases numbered 9, after V lost 3 bases and J lost 4 bases. CDR3 length: 16 amino acids. Germline-derived CDR1 and CDR2 are SGDLS and YYNGEE. DNA of the CDR3: TGTGCCAGCAGCGCAGCGGGAGTTCTCAAGTACAATGAGCAGTTCTTC. Amino acids: CASSAAGVLKYNEQFF.

By proportion, this clone is medium-sized (0.01 to 0.1%). The rearrangement links TRBV28 to TRBJ2-7; 10 positions match TRBD1. The V and J ends lost 6 bases and 3 bases, in that order; junction bases with no gene match: 5. The CDR3 extends over 14 amino acids. Per germline, CDR1 MDHEN and CDR2 SYDVKM. The CDR3 region is CASRLRTGGYEQYF. The CDR3 region has the DNA TGTGCCAGCAGGCTCCGGACAGGGGGCTACGAGCAGTACTTC. Filled out from reference TRBV28 and TRBJ2-7, the complete variable domain reads DVKVTQSSRYLVKRTGEKVFLECVQDMDHENMFWYRQDPGLGLRLIYFSYDVKMKEKGDIPEGYSVSREKKERFSLILESASTNQTSMYLCASRLRTGGYEQYFGPGTRLTVT.

This chain links TRBV4-1 with TRBJ1-2; D uncertain. Trimming stripped 4 bases from V and 5 bases from J, with 20 bases between. Germline V gene sequence: CDR1 MGHRA, CDR2 YSYEKL. This CDR3 comprises 16 residues. The CDR3 protein is CASSPKLRHLGYGYTF. The CDR3 coding sequence is TGCGCCAGCAGCCCGAAATTACGGCATCTCGGGTATGGCTACACCTTC.

The sample holds a few counts of this clone. The rearrangement uses TRBV5-3 and TRBJ2-7; D possibly corresponds to TRBD2 (5 bases). TRBV5-3 is treated as an ORF (open reading frame) with a function not yet certain. The ends were cut back, 8 bases at V and 1 base at J, with 10 bases in the middle. The CDR3 sequence is 12 residues long. The DNA for the CDR3 is TGTGCCAGCAGTGAGGGTTCCTACGAGCAGTACTTC. Its protein is CASSEGSYEQYF.

This clone was seen just once. This chain links TRBV4-1 with TRBJ2-1, with 14 bases aligning to TRBD2. Trimming took 3 bases from V and 7 from J; bases not matched to a gene: 14. Germline V gene lookup returns CDR1 MGHRA and CDR2 YSYEKL. The CDR3 is 19 amino acids. The CDR3 DNA follows: TGCGCCAGCAGCCAGGATATCTCGGGACTAGCGGGGGCTGGGAATGAGCAGTTCTTC. Its translation: CASSQDISGLAGAGNEQFF.

The V and J genes are TRBV27 and TRBJ2-7; D remains unclear. This CDR3 is built from 15 residues. The V end lost 3 bases, the J end lost 2 bases, and 14 bases lay between the germline ends. Germline assignment: CDR1 MNHEY and CDR2 SMNVEV (reference sequence). The DNA for the CDR3 is TGTGCCAGCAGTTTCGGGTCGACTCCAACCTACGAGCAGTACTTC. This codes for CASSFGSTPTYEQYF.

The rearrangement joins TRBV9 to TRBJ2-1; TRBD2 might be the D (6 bases). The CDR3 spans 16 residues. Trimming left V 6 bases short and J 0 bases short, with 16 bases between. Germline values: CDR1 SGDLS, CDR2 YYNGEE. CDR3 sequence (DNA): TGTGCCAGCACCCTTGAGGAGGGGAGCTCCTACAATGAGCAGTTCTTC. Protein: CASTLEEGSSYNEQFF. Combining the CDR3 with reference TRBV9 and TRBJ2-1 gives the whole variable domain DSGVTQTPKHLITATGQRVTLRCSPRSGDLSVYWYQQSLDQGLQFLIQYYNGEERAKGNILERFSAQQFPDLHSELNLSSLELGDSALYFCASTLEEGSSYNEQFFGPGTRLTVL.

The J gene is TRBJ2-5, the V gene TRBV11-3; TRBD1 matches at 8 bases. The end of the DNA is better explained by TRBJ2-7, so the J call may be wrong. CDR1 SGHNT and CDR2 YENEEA come from the germline V gene. This CDR3 is built from 15 residues. CDR3 region: CASSHRDRSSYEQYF. The CDR3 DNA reads TGTGCCAGCAGTCACCGGGACAGGAGCTCCTACGAGCAGTACTTC.

This clone qualifies as medium-sized. This chain links TRBV28 with TRBJ1-1, with 9 bases lining up with TRBD1. J gave up 1 base and V 6 bases, and 3 bases lay outside the gene matches. CDR3 length: 14 residues. Germline CDR1 MDHEN, CDR2 SYDVKM. The CDR3 is CASRIQGANTEAFF. For the CDR3, the DNA is TGTGCCAGCAGGATACAGGGGGCGAACACTGAAGCTTTCTTT. Variable domain in full (rest from reference TRBV28 and TRBJ1-1): DVKVTQSSRYLVKRTGEKVFLECVQDMDHENMFWYRQDPGLGLRLIYFSYDVKMKEKGDIPEGYSVSREKKERFSLILESASTNQTSMYLCASRIQGANTEAFFGQGTRLTVV.

This clone was counted a few times. The chain recombines TRBV28 with TRBJ2-7; the match to TRBD1 covers 10 bases. The CDR3 covers 15 residues. The V gene's germline CDR1 is MDHEN and CDR2 SYDVKM. V was clipped by 7 bases and J by 4 bases; unmatched bases: 10. The CDR3 DNA reads as TGTGCCAGCAACGGTCCGGGACAGGGGACATACGAGCAGTACTTC. This translates into CASNGPGQGTYEQYF. The complete variable domain, with remaining parts taken from reference TRBV28 and TRBJ2-7, reads DVKVTQSSRYLVKRTGEKVFLECVQDMDHENMFWYRQDPGLGLRLIYFSYDVKMKEKGDIPEGYSVSREKKERFSLILESASTNQTSMYLCASNGPGQGTYEQYFGPGTRLTVT.

This sequence joins TRBV27 and TRBJ2-7; D may be TRBD1 (5 bases). This CDR3 region has 12 residues. Trimming removed 3 bases at V and 5 bases at J, with 8 bases between. Germline V lookup: CDR1 MNHEY, CDR2 SMNVEV (reference sequence). The CDR3 DNA reads as TGTGCCAGCAGTTTGCTAGGGGACGAGCAGTACTTC. Its protein product is CASSLLGDEQYF.

By sample fraction, this clone is medium-sized. The chain combines TRBV7-2 with TRBJ1-3; a possible D gene is TRBD1 (5 bases). The CDR3 has 14 residues. Deletions cut 6 bases from V and 4 bases from J, with 13 bases between. Germline V CDR1 and CDR2: SGHTA, FQGNSA. The DNA of the CDR3 is TGTGCCAGCAGACCGGGGGGTCTCGGAAACACCATATATTTT. It yields the protein CASRPGGLGNTIYF.

This clone came up a few times. The V and J genes are TRBV30 and TRBJ1-1; maybe TRBD1 (6 bases). The CDR3 runs 14 residues. Trimming left V 4 bases short and J 0 bases short, with 12 bases between. Germline CDR1 GTSNPN, CDR2 SVGIG (reference sequence). The CDR3 DNA reads TGTGCCTGGACGTTTGGGACACTGAACACTGAAGCTTTCTTT. Its translation: CAWTFGTLNTEAFF.

J is TRBJ2-5 and V is TRBV2, with TRBD1 matching over 8 bases. CDR1 SNHLY and CDR2 FYNNEI come from the germline V gene. The CDR3 has 14 residues. V lost 6 bases and J lost 4; bases outside the gene matches: 7. The CDR3 protein is CASSTTGAGETQYF. The CDR3, as DNA: TGTGCCAGCAGCACGACAGGGGCGGGAGAGACCCAGTACTTC. Based on the CDR3 plus reference TRBV2 and TRBJ2-5, the full variable domain is EPEVTQTPSHQVTQMGQEVILRCVPISNHLYFYWYRQILGQKVEFLVSFYNNEISEKSEIFDDQFSVERPDGSNFTLKIRSTKLEDSAMYFCASSTTGAGETQYFGPGTRLLVL.

This chain joins TRBV4-3 and TRBJ2-2; D might be TRBD1 (6 bases). Germline-derived CDR1 and CDR2 are LGHNA and YSLEER. This CDR3 contains 20 residues. The ends were cut back, 1 base at V and 2 bases at J, with 23 bases in the middle. CDR3 sequence (DNA): TGCGCCAGCAGCCAAGTTTTCTCTGTCTCCACAGGGTCCAACACCGGGGAGCTGTTTTTT. Translation: CASSQVFSVSTGSNTGELFF.

The chain joins TRBV27 to TRBJ2-7, with TRBD1 matching 8 bases. The CDR3 sequence is 15 residues long. The ends lost 0 bases at V and 1 base at J; junction bases unmatched: 2. Germline CDR1 is MNHEY and CDR2 is SMNVEV (reference sequence). The CDR3 nucleotides read TGTGCCAGCAGTTTATCTGGGGACAGGTCCTACGAGCAGTACTTC. Translated, it gives CASSLSGDRSYEQYF.

Only a few counts were recorded for this clone. This chain joins TRBV6-5 and TRBJ1-3; 7 bases are a match to TRBD1. This CDR3 comprises 14 residues. The V gene end was trimmed by 6 bases and the J gene end by 2 bases; junction bases not matched to a gene: 4. Germline assignment: CDR1 MNHEY and CDR2 SVGAGI. DNA of the CDR3: TGTGCCAGCAGCGACAGGGAAACTGGAAACACCATATATTTT. Its protein product is CASSDRETGNTIYF.

This rearrangement joins TRBV4-3 to TRBJ2-1; tentative D call: TRBD2 (6 bases). The CDR3 totals 13 residues. Trimming stripped 0 bases from V and 6 bases from J, with 6 bases between. CDR1 is LGHNA, CDR2 YSLEER, per germline. The CDR3 here is CASSQDGSNEQFF. As DNA, the CDR3 is TGCGCCAGCAGCCAAGACGGGAGCAATGAGCAGTTCTTC.

This clone appeared a few times. The chain recombines TRBV28 with TRBJ2-1; tentative D call: TRBD2 (6 bases). Trimming cost V 6 bases and J 7 bases, with 16 bases left between them. The CDR3 runs 14 residues. Germline CDR1 and CDR2: MDHEN and SYDVKM. CDR3 amino acids: CASSLGRPSNEQFF. CDR3 nucleotides: TGTGCCAGCAGCCTTGGGAGGCCGTCGAATGAGCAGTTCTTC.

By sample fraction, this clone is medium-sized. The genes are TRBV19 and TRBJ1-1; TRBD1 is a possible D gene (5 bases). This CDR3 contains 15 residues. Trimming pared 3 bases from V and 4 bases from J, leaving 15 bases between. Looked up from germline, CDR1 is LNHDA and CDR2 is SQIVND (reference sequence). CDR3 DNA: TGTGCCAGTAGTATGAGGCAGGGCCGGGCCACTGAAGCTTTCTTT. Translating gives CASSMRQGRATEAFF.

The CDR3 is CASSRMGGYYGYTF. CDR3 bases: TGTGCCAGCAGCCGAATGGGGGGGTACTATGGCTACACCTTC. The chain combines TRBV25-1 with TRBJ1-2; D perhaps matches TRBD1 (5 bases). V gave up 6 bases and J gave up 3 bases, with 14 bases separating them. The CDR3 totals 14 residues. Looked up from germline, CDR1 is MGHDK and CDR2 is SYGVNS.

By sample share, this clone is large. The V call is TRBV15, the J call TRBJ1-1, with D maybe TRBD1 (6 bases). This CDR3 has 14 residues. Germline V gene data show CDR1 as LNHNV and CDR2 as YYDKDF (reference sequence). Deletions cut 0 bases from V and 11 bases from J, with 16 bases between. The CDR3 DNA reads TGTGCCACCAGCAGAGATTGGGGGCGGACACAGGCTTTCTTT. This translates into CATSRDWGRTQAFF. The full variable domain, with the rest looked up from reference TRBV15 and TRBJ1-1, is DAMVIQNPRYQVTQFGKPVTLSCSQTLNHNVMYWYQQKSSQAPKLLFHYYDKDFNNEADTPDNFQSRRPNTSFCFLDIRSPGLGDTAMYLCATSRDWGRTQAFFGQGTRLTVV.

The chain recombines TRBV9 with TRBJ2-5; D perhaps matches TRBD2 (6 bases). CDR1 SGDLS and CDR2 YYNGEE come from the germline V gene. V was trimmed by 3 bases and J by 5 bases, leaving 14 bases between them. The CDR3 has 14 residues. Written as DNA, the CDR3 is TGTGCCAGCAGCGCGGTGGGGGGTGACGAGACCCAGTACTTC. Its protein is CASSAVGGDETQYF.

This clone was picked up a small number of times. This rearrangement joins TRBV4-1 to TRBJ2-2, with D unclear. V was shortened by 5 bases and J by 6 bases, with 10 bases between the two germline ends. The CDR3 consists of 13 residues. In germline, CDR1 is MGHRA, CDR2 YSYEKL. In DNA form, the CDR3 reads TGCGCCAGCAGCAAACATGTACCCGGGGAGCTGTTTTTT. This encodes CASSKHVPGELFF.

This chain uses TRBV7-2 with TRBJ2-7, with 9 bases matching TRBD1. After removal of 1 base from V and 4 bases from J, the junction contained 2 bases not matched to a gene. This CDR3 is built from 14 residues. Germline V CDR1 and CDR2: SGHTA, FQGNSA. CDR3 coding DNA: TGTGCCAGCAGCTTAGAGGGACAGGGATACGAGCAGTACTTC. It yields the protein CASSLEGQGYEQYF.

The CDR3 coding sequence is TGCGCCAGCACCCTGGGACTAGACGGGGAGCTGTTTTTT. Translated, it gives CASTLGLDGELFF. The rearrangement uses TRBV10-1 and TRBJ2-2; 8 nucleotides align to TRBD2. The germline V gene has CDR1 WNHNN and CDR2 SYGVQD (reference sequence). There are 13 residues in the CDR3. Trimming removed 7 bases from V and 7 bases from J; junction bases left unmatched: 5.